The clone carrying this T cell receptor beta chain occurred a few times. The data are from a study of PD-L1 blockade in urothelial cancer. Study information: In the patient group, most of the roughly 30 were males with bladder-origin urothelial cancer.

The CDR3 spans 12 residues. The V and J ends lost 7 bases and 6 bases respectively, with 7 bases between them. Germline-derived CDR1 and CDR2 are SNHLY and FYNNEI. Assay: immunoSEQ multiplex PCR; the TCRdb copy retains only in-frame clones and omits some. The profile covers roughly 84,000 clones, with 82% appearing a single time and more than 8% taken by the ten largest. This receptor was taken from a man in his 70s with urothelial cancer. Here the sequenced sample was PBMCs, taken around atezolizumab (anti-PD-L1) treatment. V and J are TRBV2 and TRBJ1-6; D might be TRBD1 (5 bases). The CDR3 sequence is CASKDSNSPLHF. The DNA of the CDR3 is TGTGCCAGCAAAGACAGTAATTCACCCCTCCACTTT. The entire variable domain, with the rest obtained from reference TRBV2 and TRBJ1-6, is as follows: EPEVTQTPSHQVTQMGQEVILRCVPISNHLYFYWYRQILGQKVEFLVSFYNNEISEKSEIFDDQFSVERPDGSNFTLKIRSTKLEDSAMYFCASKDSNSPLHFGNGTRLTVT.